This T cell receptor (beta chain) was captured in a study of vaccination effects on CD4 cells after COVID-19. Study overall: Convalescent patients (three in total) were sampled early and late after vaccination. Findings of the study overall: Marked clonal contraction of infection- and vaccine-induced clones was seen late after vaccination.

Germline V lookup: CDR1 SGHRS, CDR2 YFSETQ. V lost 4 bases and J lost 1; bases outside the gene matches: 6. The CDR3 totals 15 residues. A note on this clone: Antigen: not known.

Sequencing used immunoSEQ multiplex PCR; TCRdb keeps in-frame clones, though not all of them. The data show roughly 46,000 clones, 65% to 75% seen once. Isolation of CD4+ T cells took place after less than 12 days of culture. This individual tested PCR-positive for SARS-CoV-2 infection between March and December 2020. Each participant was given two doses of one vaccine (BNT162b2 or mRNA-1273). IL-2 medium supplanted half the medium on days 3 and 7. The source is a human donor who had a prior SARS-CoV-2 infection. The chain combines TRBV5-1 with TRBJ1-1; 8 nucleotides line up with TRBD1. The material was CD4+ T cells from PBMCs cultured without peptide, obtained after COVID-19 vaccination. The CDR3 nucleotides are TGCGCCAGCAGCCAGGTGGGACAGGCGAACACTGAAGCTTTCTTT. Protein: CASSQVGQANTEAFF.